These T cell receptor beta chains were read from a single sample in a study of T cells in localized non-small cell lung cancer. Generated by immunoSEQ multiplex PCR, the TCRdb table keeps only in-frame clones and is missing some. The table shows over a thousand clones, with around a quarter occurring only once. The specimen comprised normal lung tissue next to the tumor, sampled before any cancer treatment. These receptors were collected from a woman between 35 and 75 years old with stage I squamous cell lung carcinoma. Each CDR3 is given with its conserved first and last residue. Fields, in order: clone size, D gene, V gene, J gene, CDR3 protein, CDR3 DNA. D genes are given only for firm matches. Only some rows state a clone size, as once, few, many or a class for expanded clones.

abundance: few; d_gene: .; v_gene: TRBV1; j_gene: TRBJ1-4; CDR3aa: CASSQNYEKLFF; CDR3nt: TGCGCCAGCAGCCAGAATTACGAAAAACTGTTTTTT
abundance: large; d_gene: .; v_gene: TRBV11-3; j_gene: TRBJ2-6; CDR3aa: CASSLDGSGANVLTF; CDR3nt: TGTGCCAGCAGCTTAGACGGCTCTGGGGCCAACGTCCTGACTTTC
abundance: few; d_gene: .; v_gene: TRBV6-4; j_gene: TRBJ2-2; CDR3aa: CAAAGTGELFF; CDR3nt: TGTGCCGCGGCGGGTACCGGGGAGCTGTTTTTT
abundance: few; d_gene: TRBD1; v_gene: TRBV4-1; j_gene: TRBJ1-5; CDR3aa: CASSQDAGQGSQPQHF; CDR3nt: TGCGCCAGCAGCCAAGACGCGGGACAGGGGAGTCAGCCCCAGCATTTT
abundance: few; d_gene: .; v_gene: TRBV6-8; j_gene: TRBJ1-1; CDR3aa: CASRIGPTNTEAFF; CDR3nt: TGTGCCAGCAGAATAGGACCGACGAACACTGAAGCTTTCTTT
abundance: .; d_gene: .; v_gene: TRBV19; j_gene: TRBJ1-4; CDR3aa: CASSSYEGEKLFF; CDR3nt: TGTGCCAGTAGTTCGTACGAGGGCGAAAAACTGTTTTTT
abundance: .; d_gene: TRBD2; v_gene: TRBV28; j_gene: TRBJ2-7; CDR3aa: CASRGLAGNYEQYF; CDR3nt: TGTGCCAGCCGAGGACTAGCGGGAAACTACGAGCAGTACTTC
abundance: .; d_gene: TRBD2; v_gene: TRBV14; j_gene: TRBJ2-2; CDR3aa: CASSPRTSGRVGELFF; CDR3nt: TGTGCCAGCAGCCCCCGGACTAGCGGGAGGGTCGGGGAGCTGTTTTTT
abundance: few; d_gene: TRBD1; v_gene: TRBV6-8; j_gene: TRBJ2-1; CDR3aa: CASHPGQGLYNEQFF; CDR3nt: TGTGCCAGCCATCCGGGACAGGGATTGTACAATGAGCAGTTCTTC
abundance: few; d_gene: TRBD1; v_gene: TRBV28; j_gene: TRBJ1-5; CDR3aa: CASSLRDRGDQPQHF; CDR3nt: TGTGCCAGCAGCCTCCGGGACAGGGGTGACCAGCCCCAGCATTTT
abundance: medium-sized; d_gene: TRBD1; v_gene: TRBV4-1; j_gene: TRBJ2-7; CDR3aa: CASSHGQGEGYEQYF; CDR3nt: TGCGCCAGCAGCCATGGACAGGGGGAGGGGTACGAGCAGTACTTC
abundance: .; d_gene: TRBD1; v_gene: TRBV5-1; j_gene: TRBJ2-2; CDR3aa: CASSWARGRAGELFF; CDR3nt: TGCGCCAGCAGCTGGGCCAGGGGGCGGGCCGGGGAGCTGTTTTTT
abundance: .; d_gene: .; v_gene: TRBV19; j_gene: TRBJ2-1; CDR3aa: CASSITIGEQFF; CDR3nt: TGTGCCAGTAGTATAACCATCGGTGAGCAGTTCTTC
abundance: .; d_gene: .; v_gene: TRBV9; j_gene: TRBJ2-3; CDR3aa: CASSAPNGDTQYF; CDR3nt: TGTGCCAGCAGCGCCCCGAACGGGGATACGCAGTATTTT
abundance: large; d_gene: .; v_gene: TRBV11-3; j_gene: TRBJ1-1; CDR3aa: CASSLGRGGDTEAFF; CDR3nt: TGTGCCAGCAGCTTGGGTCGGGGTGGCGACACTGAAGCTTTCTTT
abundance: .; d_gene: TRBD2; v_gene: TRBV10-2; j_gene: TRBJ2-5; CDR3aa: CASTVSGGNPKTQYF; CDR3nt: TGCGCCAGCACCGTAAGCGGGGGGAACCCCAAGACCCAGTACTTC
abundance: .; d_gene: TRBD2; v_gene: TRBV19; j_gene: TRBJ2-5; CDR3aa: CASTQTSGKYQETQYF; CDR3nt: TGTGCCAGTACGCAGACTAGCGGGAAATATCAAGAGACCCAGTACTTC
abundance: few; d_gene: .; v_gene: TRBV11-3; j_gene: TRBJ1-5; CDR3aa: CASSGGRGGQPQHF; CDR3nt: TGTGCCAGCAGCGGGGGGCGGGGTGGTCAGCCCCAGCATTTT
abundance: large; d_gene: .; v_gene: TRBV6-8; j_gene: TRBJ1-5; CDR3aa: CASSYSKSQPQHF; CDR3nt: TGTGCCAGCAGTTACTCGAAATCCCAGCCCCAGCATTTT
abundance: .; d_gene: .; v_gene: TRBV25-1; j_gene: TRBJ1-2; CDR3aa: CASSELEVRRDGYTF; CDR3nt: TGTGCCAGCAGTGAATTAGAAGTAAGGAGGGACGGCTACACCTTC
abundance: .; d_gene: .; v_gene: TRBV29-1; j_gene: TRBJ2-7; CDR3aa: CSVEETVIGGEQYF; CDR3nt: TGCAGCGTTGAAGAGACAGTTATTGGTGGCGAGCAGTACTTC
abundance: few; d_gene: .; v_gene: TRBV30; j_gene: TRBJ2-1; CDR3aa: CAWGARSSYNEQFF; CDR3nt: TGTGCCTGGGGGGCCAGGTCCTCCTACAATGAGCAGTTCTTC
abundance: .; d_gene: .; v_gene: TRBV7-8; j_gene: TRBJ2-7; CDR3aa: CASSPPQGYEQYF; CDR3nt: TGTGCCAGCAGTCCCCCCCAGGGTTACGAGCAGTACTTC
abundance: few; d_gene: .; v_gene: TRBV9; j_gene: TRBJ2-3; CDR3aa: CASTRGLRTDTQYF; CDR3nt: TGTGCCAGTACGCGGGGGCTTCGCACAGATACGCAGTATTTT
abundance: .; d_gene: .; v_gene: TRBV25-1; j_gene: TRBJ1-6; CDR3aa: CASGSLKGSPLHF; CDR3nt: TGTGCCAGCGGATCACTAAAGGGTTCACCCCTCCACTTT
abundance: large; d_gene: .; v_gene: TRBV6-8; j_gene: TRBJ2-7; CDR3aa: CASSYSNQGYEQYF; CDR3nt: TGTGCCAGCAGTTACTCGAATCAAGGCTACGAGCAGTACTTC
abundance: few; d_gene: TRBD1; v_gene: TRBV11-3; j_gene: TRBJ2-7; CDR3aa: CASSLMGQGAEQYF; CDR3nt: TGTGCCAGCAGCCTAATGGGACAGGGGGCAGAGCAGTACTTC
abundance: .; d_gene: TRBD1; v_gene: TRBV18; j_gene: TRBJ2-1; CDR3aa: CASSPGTEHNEQFF; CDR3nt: TGTGCCAGCTCACCCGGGACAGAACACAATGAGCAGTTCTTC
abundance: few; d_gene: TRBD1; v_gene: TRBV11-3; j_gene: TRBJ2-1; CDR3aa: CASSLQGGAYNEQFF; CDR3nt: TGTGCCAGCAGCTTACAAGGGGGCGCCTACAATGAGCAGTTCTTC
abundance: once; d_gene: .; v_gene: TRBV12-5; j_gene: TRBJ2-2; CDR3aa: CASIGVTGELFF; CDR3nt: TGTGCCAGCATTGGAGTAACCGGGGAGCTGTTTTTT
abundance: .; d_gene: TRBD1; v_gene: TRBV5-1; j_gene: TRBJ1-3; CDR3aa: CASSLEAQGALGNTIYF; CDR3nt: TGCGCCAGCAGCTTGGAAGCCCAGGGGGCCCTAGGAAACACCATATATTTT
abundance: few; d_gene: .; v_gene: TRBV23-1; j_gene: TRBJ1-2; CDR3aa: CASSGDTSYGYTF; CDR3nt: TGCGCCAGCAGCGGGGACACAAGCTATGGCTACACCTTC
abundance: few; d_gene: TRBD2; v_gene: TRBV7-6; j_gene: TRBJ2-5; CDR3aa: CASSLDRAGGTSQTQYF; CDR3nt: TGTGCCAGCAGCTTAGACCGAGCGGGAGGGACCTCGCAGACCCAGTACTTC
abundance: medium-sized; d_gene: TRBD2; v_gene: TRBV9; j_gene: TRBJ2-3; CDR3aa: CASSWSGRGADTQYF; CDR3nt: TGTGCCAGCAGCTGGAGCGGGAGAGGCGCAGATACGCAGTATTTT